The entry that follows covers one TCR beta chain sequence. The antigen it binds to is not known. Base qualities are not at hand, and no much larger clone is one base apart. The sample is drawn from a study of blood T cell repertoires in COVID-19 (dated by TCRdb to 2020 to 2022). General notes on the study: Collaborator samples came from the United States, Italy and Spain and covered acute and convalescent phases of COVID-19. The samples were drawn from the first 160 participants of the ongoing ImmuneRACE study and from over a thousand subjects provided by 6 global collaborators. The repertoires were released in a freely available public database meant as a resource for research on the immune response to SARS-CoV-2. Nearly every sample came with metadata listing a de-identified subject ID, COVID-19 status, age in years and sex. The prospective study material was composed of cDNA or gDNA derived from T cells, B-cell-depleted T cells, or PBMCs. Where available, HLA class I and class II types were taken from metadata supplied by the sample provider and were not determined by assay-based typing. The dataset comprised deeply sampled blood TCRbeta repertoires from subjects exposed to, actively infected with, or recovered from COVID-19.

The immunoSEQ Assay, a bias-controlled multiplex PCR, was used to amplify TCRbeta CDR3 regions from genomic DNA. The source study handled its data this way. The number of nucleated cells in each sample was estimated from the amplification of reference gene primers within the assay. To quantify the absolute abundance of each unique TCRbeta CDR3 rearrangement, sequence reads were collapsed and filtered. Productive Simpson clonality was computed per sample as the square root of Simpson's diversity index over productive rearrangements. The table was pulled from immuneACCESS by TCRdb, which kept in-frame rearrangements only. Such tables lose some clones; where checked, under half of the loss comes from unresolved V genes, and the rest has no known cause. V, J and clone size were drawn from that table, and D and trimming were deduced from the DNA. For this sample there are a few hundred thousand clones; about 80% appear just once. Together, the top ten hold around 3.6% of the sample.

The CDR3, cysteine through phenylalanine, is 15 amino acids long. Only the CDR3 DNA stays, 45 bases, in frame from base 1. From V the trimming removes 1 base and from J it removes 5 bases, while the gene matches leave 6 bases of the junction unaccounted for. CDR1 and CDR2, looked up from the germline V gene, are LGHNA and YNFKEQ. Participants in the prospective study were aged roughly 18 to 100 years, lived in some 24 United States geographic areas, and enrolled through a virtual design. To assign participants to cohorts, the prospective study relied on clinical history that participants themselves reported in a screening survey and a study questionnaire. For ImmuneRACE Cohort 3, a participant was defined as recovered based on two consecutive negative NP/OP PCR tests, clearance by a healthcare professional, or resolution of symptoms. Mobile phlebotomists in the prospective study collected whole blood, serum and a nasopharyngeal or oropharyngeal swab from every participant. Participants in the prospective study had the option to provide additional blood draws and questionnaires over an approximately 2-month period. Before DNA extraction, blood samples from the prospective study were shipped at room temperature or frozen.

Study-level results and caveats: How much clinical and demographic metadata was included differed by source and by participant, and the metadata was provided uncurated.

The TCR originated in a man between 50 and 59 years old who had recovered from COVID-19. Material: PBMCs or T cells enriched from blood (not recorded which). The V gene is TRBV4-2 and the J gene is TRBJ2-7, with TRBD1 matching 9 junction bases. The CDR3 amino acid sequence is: CASSQGGQGTHEQYF. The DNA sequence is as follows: TGTGCCAGCAGCCAAGGAGGACAGGGGACCCACGAGCAGTACTTC.